These T cell receptor beta chains were read from a single sample in a study of control samples from healthy donors and cancer patients. Produced via immunoSEQ multiplex PCR; TCRdb's table is partial and in-frame only. The profile shows 150,000 or so clones, under 95% of them singletons. The sample was blood. Receptor source: a man between 18 and 35 years old in good health. Both conserved end residues are part of each CDR3. Each record gives: CDR3 protein, CDR3 DNA, clone size, J gene, V gene, D gene. The D gene is left open where the match is weak. Clone size is stated in some rows and not others, as once, few, many or a class when expanded.

CASSPPGNYGYTF TGTGCCAGCTCACCACCGGGAAACTATGGCTACACCTTC . TRBJ1-2 TRBV18 .
CASSVGDRVGSEAFF TGTGCCAGCAGCGTAGGGGACAGGGTTGGGTCTGAAGCTTTCTTT . TRBJ1-1 TRBV9 TRBD1
CASSSTGASGNTIYF TGTGCCAGCAGCTCTACAGGGGCCTCTGGAAACACCATATATTTT . TRBJ1-3 TRBV7-9 TRBD1
CASSLGGLRDQPQHF TGTGCCAGCAGCTTGGGGGGCTTACGAGATCAGCCCCAGCATTTT . TRBJ1-5 TRBV7-9 .
CASSQDLQTTGELFF TGTGCCAGCAGCCAAGATCTTCAAACCACCGGGGAGCTGTTTTTT . TRBJ2-2 TRBV3-1/TRBV3-2 .
CASSLEPRSPNEQYF TGTGCCAGCAGCTTGGAGCCGCGGAGTCCTAACGAGCAGTACTTC . TRBJ2-7 TRBV5-6 .
CASSFFQGGEKLFF TGTGCCAGCAGCTTCTTCCAGGGAGGGGAAAAACTGTTTTTT . TRBJ1-4 TRBV7-9 .
CASFRTVSTDTQYF TGTGCCAGCTTCCGGACAGTAAGCACAGATACGCAGTATTTT . TRBJ2-3 TRBV6-5 .
CASSWIGTDTQYF TGCGCCAGCAGCTGGATCGGCACAGATACGCAGTATTTT . TRBJ2-3 TRBV5-1 .
CASSYSLRDSSNEQFF TGTGCCAGCAGTTACTCGCTAAGGGACTCGTCCAATGAGCAGTTCTTC . TRBJ2-1 TRBV6-5 .
CASSQARGGLPEAFF TGCGCCAGCAGCCAAGCTCGGGGGGGTTTACCTGAAGCTTTCTTT . TRBJ1-1 TRBV4-1 .
CASPSRGGKDTQYF TGTGCCAGCCCCTCCCGGGGGGGAAAGGATACGCAGTATTTT . TRBJ2-3 TRBV5-8 TRBD2
CASSYLAGPYNEQFF TGTGCCAGCAGTTACTTGGCAGGGCCCTACAATGAGCAGTTCTTC . TRBJ2-1 TRBV6-5 .
CATSGQTSNQPQHF TGTGCCACCAGTGGACAGACTAGCAATCAGCCCCAGCATTTT . TRBJ1-5 TRBV24-1 .
CASIGGRASNEQFF TGTGCCAGCATAGGCGGGAGGGCCAGCAATGAGCAGTTCTTC . TRBJ2-1 TRBV2 TRBD2
CASLQPGTEGHGNYGYTF TGTGCCAGCTTGCAGCCCGGGACAGAGGGTCATGGCAACTATGGCTACACCTTC . TRBJ1-2 TRBV18 TRBD1
CASSSLSTRGLQFF TGTGCCAGCAGTTCCTTGAGCACCAGAGGCCTGCAGTTCTTC . TRBJ2-1 TRBV6-2/TRBV6-3 .
CASSLPGSNQPQHF TGTGCCAGCAGTTTGCCCGGTAGCAATCAGCCCCAGCATTTT . TRBJ1-5 TRBV28 .
CASFPRRGAGLNSPLHF TGTGCCAGCTTTCCTAGGAGGGGGGCAGGGTTAAATTCACCCCTCCACTTT . TRBJ1-6 TRBV28 .
CASSSGVEQYF TGTGCCAGCAGTTCAGGGGTCGAGCAGTACTTC . TRBJ2-7 TRBV6-5 .
CASSPPSGRTYEQYF TGTGCCAGCTCACCTCCTTCGGGACGGACCTACGAGCAGTACTTC . TRBJ2-7 TRBV18 .
CASSQPTGLYNSPLHF TGTGCCAGCAGCCAACCCACGGGACTCTATAATTCACCCCTCCACTTT . TRBJ1-6 TRBV4-2 .
CASSLSQPVYEQYF TGTGCCAGCAGCCTGTCCCAACCCGTCTACGAGCAGTACTTC . TRBJ2-7 TRBV6-5 .
CASSVRPKWGLDEQFF TGTGCCAGCAGCGTACGTCCCAAGTGGGGGTTGGATGAGCAGTTCTTC once TRBJ2-1 TRBV9 .
CASSLEQITGELFF TGTGCCAGCAGCTTAGAACAGATCACCGGGGAGCTGTTTTTT . TRBJ2-2 TRBV7-9 .
CASRLATNTEAFF TGTGCCAGCAGGCTAGCGACCAACACTGAAGCTTTCTTT . TRBJ1-1 TRBV28 .
CASSDLASGSFADTQYF TGTGCCAGCAGCGACCTGGCTAGCGGGAGTTTCGCAGATACGCAGTATTTT . TRBJ2-3 TRBV14 TRBD2
CATRGYSYNSPLHF TGTGCCACCCGGGGTTACTCCTATAATTCACCCCTCCACTTT . TRBJ1-6 TRBV27 .
CASSAGTGIKRTQYF TGTGCCAGTAGTGCCGGGACAGGAATAAAGAGAACCCAGTACTTC . TRBJ2-5 TRBV19 TRBD1
CASSPQVGAGELFF TGTGCCAGTAGTCCCCAGGTAGGGGCCGGGGAGCTGTTTTTT . TRBJ2-2 TRBV19 .
CASSSNRLSSGNTIYF TGTGCCAGCTCGTCAAACAGGTTGAGCTCTGGAAACACCATATATTTT . TRBJ1-3 TRBV18 .
CASSGPGREQFF TGTGCCAGCAGTGGTCCGGGCCGTGAGCAGTTCTTC . TRBJ2-1 TRBV25-1 .
CASGGGQGTNEKLFF TGTGCTAGTGGTGGGGGACAGGGAACTAATGAAAAACTGTTTTTT . TRBJ1-4 TRBV12-5 TRBD1
CASSPVKSNQPQHF TGTGCCAGCAGCCCCGTAAAGAGCAATCAGCCCCAGCATTTT . TRBJ1-5 TRBV16 .
CASSFSYEQYF TGTGCCAGCAGCTTTTCATACGAGCAGTACTTC . TRBJ2-7 TRBV11-2 .
CASSLAQGGEQYF TGTGCCAGCAGCTTAGCACAGGGGGGCGAGCAGTACTTC . TRBJ2-7 TRBV7-8 TRBD1
CASHSGGTSPLYGYTF TGCGCCAGCCACTCCGGGGGGACCTCCCCACTCTATGGCTACACCTTC once TRBJ1-2 TRBV5-1 .
CASSDARQAHRGTTNEKLFF TGTGCCAGCAGTGATGCTAGACAGGCCCATCGGGGAACAACTAATGAAAAACTGTTTTTT once TRBJ1-4 TRBV27 .
CASSQWTGYQPQHF TGTGCCAGCAGTCAATGGACAGGATATCAGCCCCAGCATTTT . TRBJ1-5 TRBV28 TRBD1
CATSGTGGTDTQYF TGTGCCACCAGCGGGACAGGCGGCACAGATACGCAGTATTTT . TRBJ2-3 TRBV24-1 TRBD1
CASSWTGGKDGELFF TGTGCCAGCAGCTGGACAGGGGGGAAAGACGGGGAGCTGTTTTTT . TRBJ2-2 TRBV7-9 TRBD1
CASSVGAGQPQHF TGTGCCAGCAGCGTAGGGGCGGGTCAGCCCCAGCATTTT . TRBJ1-5 TRBV9 .
CASSYDGESNQPQHF TGTGCCAGCAGTTACGACGGCGAGAGCAATCAGCCCCAGCATTTT . TRBJ1-5 TRBV6-2/TRBV6-3 .
CASSRFGQNEKLFF TGTGCCAGCAGCCGATTCGGACAGAATGAAAAACTGTTTTTT . TRBJ1-4 TRBV6-5 .
CASSSPTSGAKETQYF TGTGCCAGCAGTTCCCCAACTAGCGGGGCGAAAGAGACCCAGTACTTC . TRBJ2-5 TRBV6-2/TRBV6-3 TRBD2
CASRREGPWDYGYTF TGTGCCAGTAGAAGGGAGGGGCCCTGGGACTATGGCTACACCTTC . TRBJ1-2 TRBV19 .
CASSPLREIVEQFF TGTGCCAGCAGCCCTTTAAGGGAAATCGTAGAGCAGTTCTTC . TRBJ2-1 TRBV28 .
CASSFQEPMNTEAFF TGTGCCAGCAGCTTCCAGGAACCAATGAACACTGAAGCTTTCTTT . TRBJ1-1 TRBV7-9 .
CASSLGRRELDEQYF TGTGCCAGCAGCTTAGGGCGCAGGGAATTGGACGAGCAGTACTTC . TRBJ2-7 TRBV7-8 .
CASSLVVLDGELFF TGTGCCAGCAGTTTAGTGGTGCTGGACGGGGAGCTGTTTTTT . TRBJ2-2 TRBV27 .
CASSYGGVSGNTIYF TGTGCCAGCAGTTACGGGGGGGTATCTGGAAACACCATATATTTT . TRBJ1-3 TRBV6-5 .
CSVGRTGSPQETQYF TGCAGCGTTGGCCGCACAGGGAGCCCTCAAGAGACCCAGTACTTC . TRBJ2-5 TRBV29-1 .
CASSFGGGELFF TGTGCCAGCAGTTTTGGAGGAGGGGAACTGTTTTTT . TRBJ1-4 TRBV12-3/TRBV12-4 .